The 10 T cell receptor beta chains below all came from one sample that was sequenced in a study of CD8 T cells in ankylosing spondylitis. TCRdb re-called the 5' RACE reads through MiXCR, storing one row per CDR3 protein. This table holds about 130,000 distinct CDR3 sequences, 12% to 15% found once. Sequencing was carried out using blood, either unsorted or a sorted T cell fraction (not recorded which). These receptor sequences come from a female donor with ankylosing spondylitis or in good health (not recorded which).

In this sample, this clonotype turned up a few times. V is TRBV12-3 or TRBV12-4 and J is TRBJ1-6, with a possible D match to TRBD1 (6 bases). V was cut by 6 bases and J by 5 bases, with 14 bases left in between. This CDR3 is built from 15 residues. CDR3: CASRQTGMHNSPLHF. The CDR3 nucleotides are TGTGCCAGCAGACAGACAGGAATGCATAATTCACCCCTCCACTTT.

This clonotype was seen at least ten times. J is TRBJ2-7 and V is TRBV28; 9 positions match TRBD2. The germline CDR1 and CDR2 sequences are MDHEN and SYDVKM. CDR3 length: 15 amino acids. After removal of 6 bases from V and 0 bases from J, the junction contained 6 bases not matched to a gene. CDR3 coding DNA: TGTGCCAGCAGAAACGCAGCGGGGGGCTCCTACGAGCAGTACTTC. Protein: CASRNAAGGSYEQYF.

V is TRBV29-1 and J is TRBJ2-2, with 10 bases matching TRBD1. J lost 4 bases, V lost 7 bases, and 9 bases had no gene match. Germline V gives CDR1 SQVTM, CDR2 ANQGSEA. The CDR3 has 15 amino acids. The CDR3 DNA follows: TGCAGCGCTGACCCCGGGACAGGGGTCACCGGGGAGCTGTTTTTT. It specifies CSADPGTGVTGELFF.

The J gene is TRBJ2-7, the V gene TRBV20-1; D perhaps matches TRBD2 (7 bases). V lost 5 bases to trimming and J lost 5 bases, with 22 bases between them. Germline V CDR1 and CDR2: DFQATT, SNEGSKA (reference sequence). The CDR3 length is 15 residues. CDR3 coding DNA: TGCAGTGCTGCAAGGGGGGGGGCTCGGGGCGACGAGCAGTACTTC. Protein product: CSAARGGARGDEQYF.

This chain uses TRBV25-1 with TRBJ2-2; no definite D call. The CDR3 has 15 amino acids. V shed 8 bases and J shed 1 base, with 14 bases lying between them. The germline CDR1 and CDR2 sequences are MGHDK and SYGVNS. The CDR3 DNA reads TGTGCCAGCTCGGACGCGACGCGGAACACCGGGGAGCTGTTTTTT. The encoded protein is CASSDATRNTGELFF.

This clonotype appeared many times. The V gene is TRBV20-1, the J gene TRBJ2-4; 10 bases fit TRBD2. Germline trimming cut 0 bases from V and 0 bases from J; bases unmatched to any gene: 20. Germline V gives CDR1 DFQATT, CDR2 SNEGSKA (reference sequence). The CDR3 runs to 22 residues. Written as DNA, the CDR3 is TGCAGTGCTAGAGATAGTTTGGGGGAGGAGCGGGGGGGGATACTAGCCAAAAACATTCAGTACTTC. This encodes CSARDSLGEERGGILAKNIQYF.

Details on this clonotype: This may come from a read error, since a much larger clone is one base off. The CDR3 carries no conserved terminal phenylalanine or tryptophan, so it likely arises from a read error. The chain uses TRBV5-1 and TRBJ2-2; D is possibly TRBD1 or TRBD2 (5 bases each). The CDR3 runs to 13 residues. Trimming removed 7 bases from V and 0 bases from J, with 7 bases in between. CDR1 and CDR2 (germline): SGHRS, YFSETQ. The CDR3 is CASGTANTGELFL. In DNA, the CDR3 is TGCGCCAGCGGGACGGCGAACACCGGGGAGCTGTTTCTT.

This clonotype appeared a few times. The chain uses TRBV20-1 and TRBJ1-3, with D tentatively TRBD1 (6 bases). V was clipped by 6 bases and J by 0 bases, with 9 bases between them. The CDR3 has 13 residues. Germline-derived CDR1 and CDR2 are DFQATT and SNEGSKA (reference sequence). CDR3 in DNA: TGCAGTGCACCGGGACACTCTGGAAACACCATATATTTT. It specifies CSAPGHSGNTIYF.

This clonotype was counted many times. The chain employs TRBV15 and TRBJ2-5; TRBD2 is a possible D gene (5 bases). This CDR3 region has 13 residues. The V end was cut by 8 bases, the J end by 1 base, with 11 bases between. Germline lookup yields CDR1 LNHNV and CDR2 YYDKDF (reference sequence). Written as DNA, the CDR3 is TGTGCCACCGTTGAGGGAGTCCAAGAGACCCAGTACTTC. Residues: CATVEGVQETQYF.

This clonotype has a count of ten or more. This sequence joins TRBV20-1 and TRBJ1-5; 10 positions agree with TRBD1. The CDR3 length is 13 residues. Germline V gene data show CDR1 as DFQATT and CDR2 as SNEGSKA (reference sequence). Trimming cost V 6 bases and J 5 bases; bases outside gene matches: 4. DNA of the CDR3: TGCAGTGCAAGGACAGGGGGGGATCAGCCCCAGCATTTT. Its protein product is CSARTGGDQPQHF.